The sequence of this TCR beta chain was determined in a study of regulatory T cells in long-lasting Graves disease (dated by TCRdb to the early 2020s). About the study as a whole: Patients with newly diagnosed Graves' disease had been on antithyroid drugs for under 3 months. This study used TCR sequencing and RNA sequencing of peripheral blood to compare persistent Graves' disease patients against newly diagnosed Graves' disease patients. The study was registered as a clinical trial and conducted in China. TCR sequencing covered around 13 persistent and some 20 newly diagnosed Graves' disease patients, some 33 samples in total.

This clonotype was counted at least ten times. This receptor's antigen is unknown. No base quality values were provided; no much bigger clone lies one nucleotide off. Trimming removed 2 bases from V and 7 bases from J, leaving 6 bases between the germline ends. CDR1 and CDR2 (LGHDT, YNNKEL) derive from the germline V gene (reference sequence). From the cysteine up to the phenylalanine, the CDR3 has a length of 12 residues. The CDR3 DNA has 36 bases and is translated from base 1. Library creation used multiplex PCR. Instrument on record: Illumina HiSeq 4000. iRepertoire HTBI primers and Arm-PCR amplification of CDR3 regions were used to construct TCR beta libraries. Before sequencing, the PCR products went through gel purification. For the original study's pipeline: Gene usage analysis of CDR3 amino acid clonotypes used the 62 TRBV and 14 to 15 TRBJ segments found across samples. Filtered high-quality paired reads were merged into contigs using COPE and FqMerger. BLAST was used to align contigs to IMGT TRBV, TRBD and TRBJ reference genes, with CDR3 defined following IMGT. Highly expanded clones were defined as clonotypes with a frequency above 0.1%. Repertoire diversity was measured by Shannon entropy, and V-J evenness by the Gini coefficient. A clonotype was considered public if more than one individual shared it. The public reads were reanalyzed by TCRdb: fastp trimming at Q25, MiXCR alignment, in-frame beta chains only. For every CDR3 protein sequence, its rows merge into one entry that carries the most common genes and DNA. TCRdb, not the authors, supplied the V and J calls. The sample data list 350,000 to 450,000 distinct CDR3 sequences, and over 15% of these were observed just once. 25% to 30% of the sample is taken by the ten largest.

Read against the paper, the sample's time point label means: newly diagnosed GD, antithyroid drugs for less than 3 months. RNA was extracted from PBMCs in TRIzol for both TCR sequencing and RNA sequencing. The diagnosis of Graves' disease was made according to American Thyroid Association guidelines. The patients came from an endocrinology department in Xi'an, China. Each patient gave about 9.1 milliliters of peripheral blood, collected in an EDTA anticoagulant tube. PBMCs were isolated by Ficoll Paque Plus density gradient separation without further T cell sorting. An Agilent 2100 Bioanalyzer and agarose gel were used to check RNA quality, while a NanoDrop 2000 measured RNA concentration. The full study reports these points: Because the primary lesion, thyroid tissue, could not be accessed, the study looked at peripheral blood alone. Persistent disease showed preferential use of TRBV28, TRBJ1-2 and TRBJ2-5, whereas newly diagnosed disease favored TRBV20-1 and TRBJ2-1. Compared with newly diagnosed patients, persistent Graves' disease patients had lower TCR Shannon entropy and fewer highly expanded clones, which suggests clonal expansion. Only the TCR beta chain was sequenced and analyzed. The authors acknowledged the small sample size as a limitation that may reduce accuracy. Patients with persistent disease shared more public clonotypes (fewer than 3,000) than newly diagnosed patients did (966).

The same data also went into a second study, on T cells in Graves' hyperthyroidism and ophthalmopathy. The second study's paper adds: A patient counted as having stable Graves' hyperthyroidism if no progression to ophthalmopathy occurred over 18 months of follow-up. Hyperthyroidism patients were newly diagnosed, with disease duration under 2 months, and aged 18 to 65 years. The study excluded patients with uncontrolled infections, other autoimmune diseases, pregnancy or lactation. Diagnoses were based on clinical symptoms, serum thyroxine and TRAb, thyroid ultrasound and orbital computed tomography. A first-round RT-PCR of the TCR CDR3 used the HTBI primer set with the Qiagen OneStep RT-PCR kit. Most expanded thyroid clonotypes (frequency above 0.001) were also detected in blood, a finding suggesting that blood repertoires may reflect thyroid immune responses. A model built on a 13 V-J signature distinguished ophthalmopathy from stable hyperthyroidism, reaching 87.88% sensitivity and about 81% specificity in cross-validation and 80%/75% in testing. In validation, the model predicted progression to ophthalmopathy a median of roughly 6.2 months before onset, with roughly 71% sensitivity and roughly 77% specificity. TCR V-J signatures able to tell the groups apart were searched for in a discovery cohort of 100 or so patients, of whom over 40 had Graves' ophthalmopathy and roughly 57 had stable Graves' hyperthyroidism. Prospective prediction of ophthalmopathy was tested in an independent validation cohort consisting of 18 hyperthyroidism patients and some 17 patients who later progressed to ophthalmopathy. The roughly 100 discovery patients were randomly divided into training and test sets at a 7:3 ratio. Thyroid tissue and blood T-cell repertoires from roughly 6 Graves' hyperthyroidism patients were also compared in the study. After sampling, hyperthyroidism patients received methimazole starting at 30 mg daily, and ophthalmopathy patients received high-dose intravenous methylprednisolone. A second multiplex PCR round built the libraries, followed by size selection and purification. Libraries were sequenced paired-end with 100 bp reads on an Illumina HiSeq2000. SOAPnuke was used to process the raw data, throwing out any read that contained adapters or uncalled bases, had a mean Phred below 15, or lacked an exact constant-primer or identifier match. High-quality paired reads were merged using COPE v1.2.5, and each unique nucleotide sequence was defined as a clonotype. Clonotypes were aligned to IMGT TRBV, TRBD and TRBJ reference segments using MiTCR v1.1. The analysis was restricted to V-J combinations with a frequency above 0.0001, which together covered over 99% of the repertoires. The TCS score was defined as F50 (clonal expansion) divided by E x V (chaos), with BLOSUM62-based TCRdist calculated between CDR3 peptides within each V-J. Welch's t-statistics and random forest reduced 450 to 600 V-J features to under 15, which were used in a naive Bayes classifier (R e1071). Sample size was not statistically predetermined, and investigators were not blinded to group allocation. The paper reports TCR Vbeta CDR3 sequencing of roughly 140 peripheral blood samples: 43 ophthalmopathy, over 70 hyperthyroidism and around 17 progressor patients.

This TCR was sampled from a man aged 40-55 years with Graves disease. Donor details come from another sample of the same person, matched by shared clones. Sequences were derived from peripheral blood mononuclear cells (PBMCs), sampled at new diagnosis, from a patient treated with antithyroid drugs. The chain links TRBV3-1 with TRBJ1-5, with TRBD1 as a weak D call on 5 bases. CDR3 sequence: CASSQRGQPQHF. The DNA sequence reads TGTGCCAGCAGCCAAAGGGGACAGCCCCAGCATTTT.